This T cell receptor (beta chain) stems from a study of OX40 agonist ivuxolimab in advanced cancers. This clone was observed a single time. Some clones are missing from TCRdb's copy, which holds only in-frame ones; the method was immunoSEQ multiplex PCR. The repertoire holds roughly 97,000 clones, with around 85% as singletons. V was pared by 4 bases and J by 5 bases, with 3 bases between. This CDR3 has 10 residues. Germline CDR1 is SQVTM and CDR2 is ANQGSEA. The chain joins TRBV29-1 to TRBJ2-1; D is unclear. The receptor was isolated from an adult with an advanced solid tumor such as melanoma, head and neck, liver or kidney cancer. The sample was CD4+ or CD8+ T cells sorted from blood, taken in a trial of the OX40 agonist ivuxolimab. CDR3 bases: TGCAGCGTTGCAAACAATGAGCAGTTCTTC. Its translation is CSVANNEQFF.